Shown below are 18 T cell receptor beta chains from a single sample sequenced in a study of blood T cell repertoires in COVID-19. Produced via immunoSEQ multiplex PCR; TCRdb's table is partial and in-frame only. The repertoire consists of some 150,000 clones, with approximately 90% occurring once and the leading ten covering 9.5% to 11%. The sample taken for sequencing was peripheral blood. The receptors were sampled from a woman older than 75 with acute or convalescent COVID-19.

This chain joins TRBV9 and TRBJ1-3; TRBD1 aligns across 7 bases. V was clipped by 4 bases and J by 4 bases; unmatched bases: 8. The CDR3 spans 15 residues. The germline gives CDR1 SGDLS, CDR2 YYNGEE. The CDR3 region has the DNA TGTGCCAGCAGCAAAACAGGGGCTTCAGGAAACACCATATATTTT. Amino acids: CASSKTGASGNTIYF. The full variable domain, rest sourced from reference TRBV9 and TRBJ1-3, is DSGVTQTPKHLITATGQRVTLRCSPRSGDLSVYWYQQSLDQGLQFLIQYYNGEERAKGNILERFSAQQFPDLHSELNLSSLELGDSALYFCASSKTGASGNTIYFGEGSWLTVV.

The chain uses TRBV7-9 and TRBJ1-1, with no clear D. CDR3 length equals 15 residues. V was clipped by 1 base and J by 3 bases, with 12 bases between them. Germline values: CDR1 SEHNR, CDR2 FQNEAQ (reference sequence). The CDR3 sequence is CASSLVSGFHTEAFF. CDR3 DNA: TGTGCCAGCAGCTTAGTGTCGGGGTTTCACACTGAAGCTTTCTTT.

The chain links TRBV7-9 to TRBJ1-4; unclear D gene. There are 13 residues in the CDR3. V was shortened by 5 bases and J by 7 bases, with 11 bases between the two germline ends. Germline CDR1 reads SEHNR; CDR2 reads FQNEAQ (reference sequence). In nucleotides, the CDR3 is TGTGCCAGCAGCCGTAGTACGGGTGAAAAACTGTTTTTT. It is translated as CASSRSTGEKLFF.

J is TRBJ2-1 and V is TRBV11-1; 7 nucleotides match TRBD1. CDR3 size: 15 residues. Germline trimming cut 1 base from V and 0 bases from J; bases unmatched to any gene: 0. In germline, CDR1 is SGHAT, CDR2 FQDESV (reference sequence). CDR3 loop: CASSLGDSSYNEQFF. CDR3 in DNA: TGTGCCAGCAGCTTAGGGGACAGCTCCTACAATGAGCAGTTCTTC.

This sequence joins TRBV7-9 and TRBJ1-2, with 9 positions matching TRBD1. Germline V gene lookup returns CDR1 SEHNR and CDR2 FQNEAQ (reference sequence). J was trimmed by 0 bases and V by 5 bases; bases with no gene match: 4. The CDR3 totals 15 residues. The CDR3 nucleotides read TGTGCCAGCAGCGAGGACAGGGGCGCTAACTATGGCTACACCTTC. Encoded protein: CASSEDRGANYGYTF.

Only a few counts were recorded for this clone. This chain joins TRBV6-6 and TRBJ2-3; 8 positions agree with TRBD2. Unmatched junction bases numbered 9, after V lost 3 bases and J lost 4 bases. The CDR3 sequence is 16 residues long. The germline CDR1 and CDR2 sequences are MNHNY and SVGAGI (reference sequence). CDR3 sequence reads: CASSYSRGGIPDTQYF. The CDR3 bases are TGTGCCAGCAGTTATTCACGGGGGGGTATCCCAGATACGCAGTATTTT.

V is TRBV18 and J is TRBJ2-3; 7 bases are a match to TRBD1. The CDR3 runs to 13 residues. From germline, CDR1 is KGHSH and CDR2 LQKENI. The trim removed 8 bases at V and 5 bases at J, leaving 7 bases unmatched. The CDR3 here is CASAATGVDTQYF. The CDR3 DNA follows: TGTGCCAGCGCCGCCACAGGGGTAGATACGCAGTATTTT.

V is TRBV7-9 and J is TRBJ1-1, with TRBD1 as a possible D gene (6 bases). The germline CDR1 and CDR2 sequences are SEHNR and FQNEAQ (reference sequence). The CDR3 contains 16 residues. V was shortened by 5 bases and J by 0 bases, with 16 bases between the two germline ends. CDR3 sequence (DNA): TGTGCCAGCAGCCTTGGAACAGGGCGCTTGAACACTGAAGCTTTCTTT. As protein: CASSLGTGRLNTEAFF.

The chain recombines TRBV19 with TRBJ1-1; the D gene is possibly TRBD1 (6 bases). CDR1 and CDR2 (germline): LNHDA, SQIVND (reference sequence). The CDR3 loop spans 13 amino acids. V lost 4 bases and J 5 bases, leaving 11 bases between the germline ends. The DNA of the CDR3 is TGTGCCAGTAGTACTTCAGGGGAGACTGAAGCTTTCTTT. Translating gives CASSTSGETEAFF.

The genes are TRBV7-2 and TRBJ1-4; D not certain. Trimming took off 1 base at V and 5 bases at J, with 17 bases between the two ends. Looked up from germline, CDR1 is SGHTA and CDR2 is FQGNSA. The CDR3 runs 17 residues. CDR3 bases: TGTGCCAGCAGCTTAGGCGGTAGAGGGAGAGGGAATGAAAAACTGTTTTTT. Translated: CASSLGGRGRGNEKLFF.

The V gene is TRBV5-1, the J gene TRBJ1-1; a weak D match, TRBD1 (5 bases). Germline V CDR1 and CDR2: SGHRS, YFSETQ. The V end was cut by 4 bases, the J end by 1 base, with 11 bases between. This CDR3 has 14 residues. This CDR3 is CASSALQANTEAFF. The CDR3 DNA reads TGCGCCAGCAGCGCGTTACAGGCGAACACTGAAGCTTTCTTT.

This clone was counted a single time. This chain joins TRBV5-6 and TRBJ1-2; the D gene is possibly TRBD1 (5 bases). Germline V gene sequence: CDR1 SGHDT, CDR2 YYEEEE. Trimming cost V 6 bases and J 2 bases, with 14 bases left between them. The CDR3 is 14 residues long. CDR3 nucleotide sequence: TGTGCCAGCAACCTTCTCTCAGGGAACTATGGCTACACCTTC. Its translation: CASNLLSGNYGYTF.

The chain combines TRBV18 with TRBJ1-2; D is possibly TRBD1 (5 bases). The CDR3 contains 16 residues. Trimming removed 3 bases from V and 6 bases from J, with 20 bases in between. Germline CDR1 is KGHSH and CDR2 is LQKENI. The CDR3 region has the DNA TGTGCCAGCTCACCGAGCGTCGGCAGGGAAGGACATGGCTACACCTTC. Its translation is CASSPSVGREGHGYTF.

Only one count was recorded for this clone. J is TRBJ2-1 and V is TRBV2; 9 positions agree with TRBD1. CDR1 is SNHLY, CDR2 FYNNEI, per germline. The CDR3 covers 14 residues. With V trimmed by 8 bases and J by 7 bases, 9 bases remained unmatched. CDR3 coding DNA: TGTGCCAGCGGAGGGACAGGGATCAAGAATGAGCAGTTCTTC. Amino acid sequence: CASGGTGIKNEQFF.

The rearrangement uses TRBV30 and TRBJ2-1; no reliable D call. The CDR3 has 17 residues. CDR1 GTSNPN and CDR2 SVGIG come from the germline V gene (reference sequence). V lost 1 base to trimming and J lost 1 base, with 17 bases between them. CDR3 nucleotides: TGTGCCTGGAGTGGAAGCCTTCAAAGAGTATCCTACAATGAGCAGTTCTTC. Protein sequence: CAWSGSLQRVSYNEQFF.

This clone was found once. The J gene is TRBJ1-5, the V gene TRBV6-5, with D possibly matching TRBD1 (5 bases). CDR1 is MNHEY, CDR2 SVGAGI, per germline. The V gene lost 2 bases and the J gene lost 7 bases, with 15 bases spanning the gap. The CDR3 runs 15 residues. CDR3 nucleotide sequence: TGTGCCAGCAGTTACCGAGGAGGGAGGGACCAGCCCCAGCATTTT. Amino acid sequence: CASSYRGGRDQPQHF.

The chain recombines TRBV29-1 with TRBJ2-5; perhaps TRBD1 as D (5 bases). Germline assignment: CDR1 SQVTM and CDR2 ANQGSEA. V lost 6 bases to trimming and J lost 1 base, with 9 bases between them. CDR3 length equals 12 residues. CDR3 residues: CSVMTAQETQYF. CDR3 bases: TGCAGCGTGATGACAGCCCAAGAGACCCAGTACTTC.

CDR3 sequence reads: CASSSTGSGGSYNEQFF. The CDR3 DNA follows: TGTGCCAGCAGCTCAACCGGTAGCGGGGGGTCGTACAATGAGCAGTTCTTC. This chain joins TRBV3-1 (or the pseudogene TRBV3-2) and TRBJ2-1; 10 bases align to TRBD2. V lost 5 bases to trimming and J lost 4 bases; unmatched junction nucleotides: 11. Per the germline V gene, CDR1 is LGHDT and CDR2 is YNNKEL (reference sequence). The CDR3 length is 17 residues.